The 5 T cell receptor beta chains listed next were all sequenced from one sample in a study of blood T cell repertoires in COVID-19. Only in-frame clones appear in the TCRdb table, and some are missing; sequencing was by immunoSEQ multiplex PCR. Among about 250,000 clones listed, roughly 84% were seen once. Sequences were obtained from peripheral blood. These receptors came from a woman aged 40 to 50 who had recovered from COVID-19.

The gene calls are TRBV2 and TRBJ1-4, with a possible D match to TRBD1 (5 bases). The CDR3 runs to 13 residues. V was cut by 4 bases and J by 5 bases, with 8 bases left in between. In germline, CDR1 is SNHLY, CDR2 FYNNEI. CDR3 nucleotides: TGTGCCAGCAGTGCGGGGGGGAATGAAAAACTGTTTTTT. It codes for CASSAGGNEKLFF.

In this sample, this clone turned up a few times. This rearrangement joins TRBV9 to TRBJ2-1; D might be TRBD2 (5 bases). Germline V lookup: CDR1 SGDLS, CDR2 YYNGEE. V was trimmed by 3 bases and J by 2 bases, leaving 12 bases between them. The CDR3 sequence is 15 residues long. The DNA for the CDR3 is TGTGCCAGCAGCGCCGGGATAAGCCCCTACAATGAGCAGTTCTTC. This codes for CASSAGISPYNEQFF.

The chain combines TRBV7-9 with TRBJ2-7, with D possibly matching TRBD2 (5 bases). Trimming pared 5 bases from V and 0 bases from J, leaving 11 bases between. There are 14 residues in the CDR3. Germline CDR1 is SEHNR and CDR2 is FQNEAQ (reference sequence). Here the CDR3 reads CASSTEVNSYEQYF. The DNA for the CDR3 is TGTGCCAGCAGCACGGAGGTAAACTCCTACGAGCAGTACTTC.

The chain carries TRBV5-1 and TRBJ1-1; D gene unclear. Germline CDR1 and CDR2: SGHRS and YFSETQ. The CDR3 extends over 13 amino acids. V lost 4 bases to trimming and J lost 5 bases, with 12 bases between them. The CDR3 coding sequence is TGCGCCAGCAGCGCGACCCAAGCGACTGAAGCTTTCTTT. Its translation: CASSATQATEAFF.

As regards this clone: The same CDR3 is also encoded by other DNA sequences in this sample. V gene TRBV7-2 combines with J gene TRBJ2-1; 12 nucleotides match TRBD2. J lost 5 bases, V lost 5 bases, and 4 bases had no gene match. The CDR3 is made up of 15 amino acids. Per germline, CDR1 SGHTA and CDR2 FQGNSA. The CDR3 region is CASSLGLAGNNEQFF. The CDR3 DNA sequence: TGTGCCAGCAGCCTCGGACTAGCGGGGAACAATGAGCAGTTCTTC.